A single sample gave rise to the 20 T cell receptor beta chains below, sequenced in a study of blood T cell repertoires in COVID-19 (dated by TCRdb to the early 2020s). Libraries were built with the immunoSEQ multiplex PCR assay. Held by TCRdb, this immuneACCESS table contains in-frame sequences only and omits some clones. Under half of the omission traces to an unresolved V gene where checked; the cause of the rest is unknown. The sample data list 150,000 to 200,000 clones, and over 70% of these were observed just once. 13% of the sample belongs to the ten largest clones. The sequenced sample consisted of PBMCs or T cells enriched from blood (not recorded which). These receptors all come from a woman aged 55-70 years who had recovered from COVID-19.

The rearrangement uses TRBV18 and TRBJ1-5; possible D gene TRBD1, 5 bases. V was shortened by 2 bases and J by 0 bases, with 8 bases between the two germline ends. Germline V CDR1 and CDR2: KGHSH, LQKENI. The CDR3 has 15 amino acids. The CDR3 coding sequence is TGTGCCAGCTCACCATTCAGGGATAGCAATCAGCCCCAGCATTTT. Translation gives CASSPFRDSNQPQHF.

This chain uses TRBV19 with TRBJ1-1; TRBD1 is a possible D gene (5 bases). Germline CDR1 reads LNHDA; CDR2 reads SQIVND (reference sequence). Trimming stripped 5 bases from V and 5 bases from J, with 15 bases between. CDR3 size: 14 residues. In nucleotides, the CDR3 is TGTGCCAGTAGTCCTTTCATGGGGGGAACTGAAGCTTTCTTT. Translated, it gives CASSPFMGGTEAFF.

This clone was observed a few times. CDR3 region: CAWSGTGNQPQHF. The DNA of the CDR3 is TGTGCCTGGAGTGGGACAGGGAATCAGCCCCAGCATTTT. The chain combines TRBV30 with TRBJ1-5; 8 bases are shared with TRBD1. The trim removed 1 base at V and 4 bases at J, leaving 0 bases unmatched. CDR3 length: 13 residues. Germline CDR1 GTSNPN, CDR2 SVGIG (reference sequence).

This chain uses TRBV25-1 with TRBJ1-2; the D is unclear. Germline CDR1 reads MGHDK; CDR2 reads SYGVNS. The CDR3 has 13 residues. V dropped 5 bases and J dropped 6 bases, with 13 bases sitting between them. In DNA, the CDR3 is TGTGCCAGCAGTCGCACATGGAGGAATGGCTACACCTTC. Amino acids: CASSRTWRNGYTF.

CDR3 coding DNA: TGTGCCAGCAGCTTAGTGTGGCGGGGGTACGAGCAGTACTTC. Amino acid sequence: CASSLVWRGYEQYF. The rearrangement uses TRBV11-3 and TRBJ2-7; 7 nucleotides match TRBD2. CDR1 and CDR2 from the germline V gene are SGHNT and YENEEA. Trimming cost V 1 base and J 4 bases; bases outside gene matches: 4. This CDR3 has 14 residues.

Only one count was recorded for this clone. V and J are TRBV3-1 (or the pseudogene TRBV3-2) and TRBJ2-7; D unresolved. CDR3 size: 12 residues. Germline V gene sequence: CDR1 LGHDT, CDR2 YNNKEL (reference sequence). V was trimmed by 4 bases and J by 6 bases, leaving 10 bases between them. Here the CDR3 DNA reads TGTGCCAGCAGCCGGCGGTTTGGCGAGCAGTACTTC. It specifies CASSRRFGEQYF.

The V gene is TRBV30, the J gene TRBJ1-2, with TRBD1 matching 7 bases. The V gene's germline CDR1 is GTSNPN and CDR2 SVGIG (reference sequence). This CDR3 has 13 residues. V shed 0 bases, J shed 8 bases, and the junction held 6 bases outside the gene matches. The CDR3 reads CAWSVKGARGYTF. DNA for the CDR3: TGTGCCTGGAGTGTAAAGGGGGCGCGAGGCTACACCTTC.

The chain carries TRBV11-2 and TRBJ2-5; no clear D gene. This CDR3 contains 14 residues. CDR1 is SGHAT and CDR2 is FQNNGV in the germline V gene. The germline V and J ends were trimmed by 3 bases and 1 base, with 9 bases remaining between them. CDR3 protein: CASSFNTLQETQYF. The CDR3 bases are TGTGCCAGCAGCTTTAACACCCTCCAAGAGACCCAGTACTTC. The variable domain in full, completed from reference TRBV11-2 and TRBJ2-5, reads EAGVAQSPRYKIIEKRQSVAFWCNPISGHATLYWYQQILGQGPKLLIQFQNNGVVDDSQLPKDRFSAERLKGVDSTLKIQPAKLEDSAVYLCASSFNTLQETQYFGPGTRLLVL.

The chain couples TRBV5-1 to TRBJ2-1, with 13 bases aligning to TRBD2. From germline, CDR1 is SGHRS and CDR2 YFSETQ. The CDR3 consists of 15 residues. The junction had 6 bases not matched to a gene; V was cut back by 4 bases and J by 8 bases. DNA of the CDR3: TGCGCCAGCAGCCGGACTAGCGGGAGCTCCCATGAGCAGTTCTTC. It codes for CASSRTSGSSHEQFF.

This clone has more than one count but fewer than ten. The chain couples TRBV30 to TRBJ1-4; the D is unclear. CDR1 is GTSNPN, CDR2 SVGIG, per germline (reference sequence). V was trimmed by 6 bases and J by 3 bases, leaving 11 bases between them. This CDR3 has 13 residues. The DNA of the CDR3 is TGTGCCTGCCAGGCTGGTTCTAATGAAAAACTGTTTTTT. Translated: CACQAGSNEKLFF.

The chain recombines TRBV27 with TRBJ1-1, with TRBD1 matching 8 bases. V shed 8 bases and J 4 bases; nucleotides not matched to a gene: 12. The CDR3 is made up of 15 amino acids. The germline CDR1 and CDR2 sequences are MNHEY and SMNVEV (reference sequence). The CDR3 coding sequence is TGTGCCAGCGGTAGCCTACACAGGGGGGGCACTGAAGCTTTCTTT. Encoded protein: CASGSLHRGGTEAFF.

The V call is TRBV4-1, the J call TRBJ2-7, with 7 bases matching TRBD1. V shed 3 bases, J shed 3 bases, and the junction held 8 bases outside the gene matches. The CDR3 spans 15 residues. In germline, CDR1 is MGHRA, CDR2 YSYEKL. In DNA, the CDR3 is TGCGCCAGCAGCCACCTAAACAGGGGAGACTACGAGCAGTACTTC. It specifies CASSHLNRGDYEQYF.

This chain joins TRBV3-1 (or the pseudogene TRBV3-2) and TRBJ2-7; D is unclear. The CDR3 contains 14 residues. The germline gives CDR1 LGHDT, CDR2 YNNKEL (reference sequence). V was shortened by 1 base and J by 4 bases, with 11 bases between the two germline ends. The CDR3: CASSQGSLQYEQYF. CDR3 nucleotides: TGTGCCAGCAGCCAAGGCAGTTTGCAGTACGAGCAGTACTTC.

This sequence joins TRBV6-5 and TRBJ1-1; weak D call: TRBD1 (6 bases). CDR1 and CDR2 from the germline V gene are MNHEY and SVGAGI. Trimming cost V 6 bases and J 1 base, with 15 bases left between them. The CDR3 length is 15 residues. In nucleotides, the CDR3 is TGTGCCAGCAGAAGGTTGGGGACAACGAACACTGAAGCTTTCTTT. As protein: CASRRLGTTNTEAFF.

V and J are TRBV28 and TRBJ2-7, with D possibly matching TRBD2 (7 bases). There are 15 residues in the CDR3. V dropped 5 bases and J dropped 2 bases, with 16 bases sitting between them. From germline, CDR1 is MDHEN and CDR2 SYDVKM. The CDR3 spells CASSPGGGAAYEQYF. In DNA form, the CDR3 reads TGTGCCAGCAGTCCCGGTGGGGGGGCTGCCTACGAGCAGTACTTC.

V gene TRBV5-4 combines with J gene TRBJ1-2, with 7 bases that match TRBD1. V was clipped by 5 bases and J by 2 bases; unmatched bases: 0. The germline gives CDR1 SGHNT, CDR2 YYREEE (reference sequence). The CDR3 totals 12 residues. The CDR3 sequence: CASRDRNYGYTF. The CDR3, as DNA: TGTGCCAGCAGGGACAGGAACTATGGCTACACCTTC.

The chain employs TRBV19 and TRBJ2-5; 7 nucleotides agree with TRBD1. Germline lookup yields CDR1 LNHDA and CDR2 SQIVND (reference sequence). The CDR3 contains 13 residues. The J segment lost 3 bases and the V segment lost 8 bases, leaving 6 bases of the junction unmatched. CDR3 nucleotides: TGTGCCAGTGGCTCCGGGACAGAAGAGACCCAGTACTTC. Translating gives CASGSGTEETQYF.

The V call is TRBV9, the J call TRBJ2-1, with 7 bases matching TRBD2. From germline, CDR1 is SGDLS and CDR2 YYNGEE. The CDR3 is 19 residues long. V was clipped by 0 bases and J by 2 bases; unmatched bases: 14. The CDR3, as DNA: TGTGCCAGCAGCGTAGCCCTACCTAGCGGAGCCCCACCCTACAATGAGCAGTTCTTC. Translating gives CASSVALPSGAPPYNEQFF.

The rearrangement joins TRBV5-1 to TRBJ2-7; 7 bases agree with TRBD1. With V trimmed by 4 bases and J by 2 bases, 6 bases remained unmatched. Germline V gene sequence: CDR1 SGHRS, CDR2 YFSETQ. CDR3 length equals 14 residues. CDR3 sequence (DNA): TGCGCCAGCAGCGATCCGGGACAGACCTACGAGCAGTACTTC. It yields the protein CASSDPGQTYEQYF.

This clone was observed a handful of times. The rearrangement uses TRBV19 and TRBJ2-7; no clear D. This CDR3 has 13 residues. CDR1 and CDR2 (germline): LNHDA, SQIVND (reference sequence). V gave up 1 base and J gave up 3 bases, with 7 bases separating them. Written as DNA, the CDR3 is TGTGCCAGTAGTATAGTAGACATCTACGAGCAGTACTTC. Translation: CASSIVDIYEQYF.